These 24 T cell receptor beta chains were all obtained from the same sample, sequenced in a study of T cell responses to AZD1222 COVID-19 vaccine. Libraries were prepared by immunoSEQ multiplex PCR; TCRdb keeps only in-frame clonotypes and omits some of them. The sample holds approximately 150,000 clones; roughly 94% are singletons and the top ten take about 1%. The sequences come from peripheral blood, collected 28 days after the second AZD1222 dose. Receptor source: an adult who received the AZD1222 COVID-19 vaccine.

V is TRBV12-5 and J is TRBJ1-3; D is unresolved. Germline loops: CDR1 LGHNT, CDR2 FRNRAP. The CDR3 is 12 amino acids. Trimming took off 6 bases at V and 10 bases at J, with 13 bases between the two ends. CDR3 sequence (DNA): TGTGCTAGTGGGCCAGATACGGGTACCATATATTTT. It encodes CASGPDTGTIYF.

This sequence joins TRBV19 and TRBJ1-1, with 8 bases identical to TRBD1. The CDR3 extends over 12 amino acids. Trimming removed 5 bases from V and 7 bases from J; junction bases left unmatched: 3. CDR1 is LNHDA, CDR2 SQIVND, per germline (reference sequence). CDR3 in amino acids: CASSVGQGEAFF. CDR3 nucleotides: TGTGCCAGTAGTGTTGGACAGGGTGAAGCTTTCTTT.

This clone was seen a handful of times. The rearrangement uses TRBV5-4 and TRBJ2-7; D is ambiguous. Germline loops: CDR1 SGHNT, CDR2 YYREEE (reference sequence). The V and J ends lost 0 bases and 1 base respectively, with 8 bases between them. The CDR3 has 14 amino acids. The CDR3 protein is CASSLGTDSYEQYF. The CDR3 DNA sequence: TGTGCCAGCAGCTTGGGTACAGATTCCTACGAGCAGTACTTC.

V is TRBV2 and J is TRBJ1-2, with D hard to call. CDR1 and CDR2 (germline): SNHLY, FYNNEI. Trimming removed 4 bases from V and 0 bases from J, with 9 bases in between. The CDR3 length is 14 residues. The CDR3: CASSAVESNYGYTF. CDR3 in DNA: TGTGCCAGCAGTGCCGTAGAGTCTAACTATGGCTACACCTTC. Full variable domain (rest looked up from reference TRBV2 and TRBJ1-2): EPEVTQTPSHQVTQMGQEVILRCVPISNHLYFYWYRQILGQKVEFLVSFYNNEISEKSEIFDDQFSVERPDGSNFTLKIRSTKLEDSAMYFCASSAVESNYGYTFGSGTRLTVV.

This chain connects TRBV6-5 to TRBJ1-1; D is unclear. This CDR3 spans 13 amino acids. V was clipped by 0 bases and J by 5 bases, with 7 bases between them. Germline V lookup: CDR1 MNHEY, CDR2 SVGAGI. The CDR3 DNA reads TGTGCCAGCAGTTACTCTCTGACAACTGAAGCTTTCTTT. It translates to CASSYSLTTEAFF.

The V and J genes are TRBV19 and TRBJ1-1, with no clear D. This CDR3 has 14 residues. The V end was cut by 1 base, the J end by 4 bases, with 10 bases between. From germline, CDR1 is LNHDA and CDR2 SQIVND (reference sequence). This chain's CDR3 is CASSIVAKGTEAFF. The CDR3 coding sequence is TGTGCCAGTAGTATAGTGGCGAAGGGCACTGAAGCTTTCTTT.

The genes are TRBV27 and TRBJ2-3; D is perhaps TRBD1 (6 bases). Per the germline V gene, CDR1 is MNHEY and CDR2 is SMNVEV (reference sequence). The ends were cut back, 6 bases at V and 0 bases at J, with 16 bases in the middle. The CDR3 extends over 16 amino acids. CDR3 loop: CASSRDRRTSTDTQYF. The DNA for the CDR3 is TGTGCCAGCAGCCGAGACAGGAGAACTAGCACAGATACGCAGTATTTT.

This rearrangement joins TRBV12-3 or TRBV12-4 to TRBJ1-1; maybe TRBD1 (6 bases). The length of the CDR3 is 13 residues. V was shortened by 2 bases and J by 11 bases, with 15 bases between the two germline ends. Written as DNA, the CDR3 is TGTGCCAGCAGTTTAAGCAGGGGCTCGGGGGCTTTCTTT. Its protein is CASSLSRGSGAFF.

The rearrangement uses TRBV5-4 and TRBJ2-2, with a possible D match to TRBD2 (6 bases). The germline gives CDR1 SGHNT, CDR2 YYREEE (reference sequence). This CDR3 comprises 16 residues. Trimming took 5 bases from V and 3 from J, leaving 17 bases between them. DNA of the CDR3: TGTGCCAGCAGTACGAGTACCCCGGGGGACACCGGGGAGCTGTTTTTT. It yields the protein CASSTSTPGDTGELFF.

Regarding this clone: One end of the junction does not line up with germline, which may come from a read error. The chain carries TRBV2 and TRBJ2-1; TRBD1 matches at 8 bases. Looked up from germline, CDR1 is SNHLY and CDR2 is FYNNEI. The length of the CDR3 is 14 residues. This chain's CDR3 is CASTEQGVGNEQFF. In nucleotides, the CDR3 is TGTGCCAGCACTGAACAGGGGGTAGGCAATGAGCAGTTCTTC. Variable domain in full (rest from reference TRBV2 and TRBJ2-1): EPEVTQTPSHQVTQMGQEVILRCVPISNHLYFYWYRQILGQKVEFLVSFYNNEISEKSEIFDDQFSVERPDGSNFTLKIRSTKLEDSAMYFCASTEQGVGNEQFFGPGTRLTVL.

CDR3: CASLWIWGDTEAFF. In DNA, the CDR3 is TGTGCCAGCCTTTGGATCTGGGGGGACACTGAAGCTTTCTTT. The V call is TRBV6-5, the J call TRBJ1-1, with D possibly TRBD1 on 5 matching bases. The germline gives CDR1 MNHEY, CDR2 SVGAGI. The CDR3 runs to 14 residues. V lost 8 bases and J 3 bases, leaving 16 bases between the germline ends.

This rearrangement joins TRBV2 to TRBJ2-2; tentative D call: TRBD1 (5 bases). Deletions cut 4 bases from V and 1 base from J, with 10 bases between. Per germline, CDR1 SNHLY and CDR2 FYNNEI. CDR3 length: 15 residues. This CDR3 reads CASSALGENTGELFF. CDR3 coding DNA: TGTGCCAGCAGTGCCTTAGGGGAGAACACCGGGGAGCTGTTTTTT.

This clone showed up just a few times. The sample has other DNA sequences that encode this CDR3 too. This rearrangement joins TRBV5-1 to TRBJ2-5, with D perhaps TRBD1 or TRBD2 (5 bases each). Germline assignment: CDR1 SGHRS and CDR2 YFSETQ. This CDR3 region has 14 residues. With 3 bases removed from V and 5 bases from J, the gap between germline ends came to 14 bases. Here the CDR3 reads CASSWGNLRETQYF. CDR3 nucleotide sequence: TGCGCCAGCAGCTGGGGGAACCTCCGGGAGACCCAGTACTTC.

The gene calls are TRBV7-9 and TRBJ1-6, with D hard to call. This CDR3 comprises 14 residues. The germline V and J ends were trimmed by 5 bases and 9 bases, with 14 bases remaining between them. Per the germline V gene, CDR1 is SEHNR and CDR2 is FQNEAQ (reference sequence). In DNA form, the CDR3 reads TGTGCCAGCAGCACGGACCCGAAGGGTTCACCCCTCCACTTT. This encodes CASSTDPKGSPLHF.

V gene TRBV9 combines with J gene TRBJ2-3; D remains unclear. This CDR3 has 15 amino acids. Trimming took off 0 bases at V and 0 bases at J, with 8 bases between the two ends. Germline V gene data show CDR1 as SGDLS and CDR2 as YYNGEE. The CDR3 DNA follows: TGTGCCAGCAGCGTAGCAGGCTCTAGCACAGATACGCAGTATTTT. It yields the protein CASSVAGSSTDTQYF.

This chain connects TRBV7-9 to TRBJ1-4; the match to TRBD1 covers 9 bases. Germline loops: CDR1 SEHNR, CDR2 FQNEAQ (reference sequence). The ends lost 1 base at V and 8 bases at J; junction bases unmatched: 2. The CDR3 runs 14 residues. The CDR3: CASSLGTGDEKLFF. CDR3 DNA: TGTGCCAGCAGCTTAGGGACAGGGGACGAAAAACTGTTTTTT.

The chain is built from TRBV6-5 and TRBJ1-4; D is perhaps TRBD1 (5 bases). The length of the CDR3 is 15 residues. Germline CDR1 reads MNHEY; CDR2 reads SVGAGI. V lost 5 bases, J lost 8 bases, and 18 bases lay in between. CDR3 DNA sequence: TGTGCCAGCAGTCTCTCCGCGACAGAAAGCGAAAAACTGTTTTTT. It translates to CASSLSATESEKLFF.

This clone was detected once. The chain is built from TRBV24-1 and TRBJ1-4, with D tentatively TRBD1 (5 bases). This CDR3 contains 13 residues. Per the germline V gene, CDR1 is KGHDR and CDR2 is SFDVKD. Trimming removed 11 bases from V and 8 bases from J, with 17 bases in between. DNA of the CDR3: TGTGCCAGCCCGGGACTCCGGGGGGAAAAACTGTTTTTT. Amino acid sequence: CASPGLRGEKLFF.

The rearrangement uses TRBV7-2 and TRBJ1-1, with no clear D. Trimming cost V 1 base and J 1 base, with 4 bases left between them. This CDR3 has 13 residues. The V gene's germline CDR1 is SGHTA and CDR2 FQGNSA. CDR3 loop: CASSLGWNTEAFF. The DNA for the CDR3 is TGTGCCAGCAGCTTAGGATGGAACACTGAAGCTTTCTTT.

V usage is TRBV7-6 and J usage is TRBJ1-2, with a weak D call TRBD1 (6 bases). Between the trimmed V and J ends, which lost 2 bases and 8 bases, there was a span of 21 bases. This CDR3 contains 16 residues. Germline V gene data show CDR1 as SGHVS and CDR2 as FNYEAQ. CDR3 sequence reads: CASSLMGTTGDRGYTF. In DNA form, the CDR3 reads TGTGCCAGCAGCTTAATGGGGACAACAGGTGATCGGGGCTACACCTTC.

The genes are TRBV5-4 and TRBJ1-1; 9 bases are a match to TRBD1. Germline CDR1 SGHNT, CDR2 YYREEE (reference sequence). The CDR3 spans 14 residues. V shed 0 bases, J shed 6 bases, and the junction held 3 bases outside the gene matches. CDR3 nucleotides: TGTGCCAGCAGCTTGGGGGACAGGGCCCCTGAAGCTTTCTTT. Translation: CASSLGDRAPEAFF.

The rearrangement uses TRBV2 and TRBJ2-1; 7 positions agree with TRBD1. Germline V gene data show CDR1 as SNHLY and CDR2 as FYNNEI. V shed 6 bases, J shed 4 bases, and the junction held 12 bases outside the gene matches. The CDR3 spans 16 residues. The CDR3 sequence is CASSAAPGQFYNEQFF. The CDR3 DNA follows: TGTGCCAGCAGCGCCGCTCCGGGACAGTTTTACAATGAGCAGTTCTTC.

CDR3 in amino acids: CASSWTGLAGRETQYF. The DNA of the CDR3 is TGTGCCAGCAGCTGGACGGGACTAGCGGGGAGAGAGACCCAGTACTTC. The chain couples TRBV7-9 to TRBJ2-5; 13 nucleotides align to TRBD2. The length of the CDR3 is 16 residues. Germline V gives CDR1 SEHNR, CDR2 FQNEAQ (reference sequence). The V and J ends lost 4 bases and 4 bases, in that order; junction bases with no gene match: 6.

The rearrangement links TRBV2 to TRBJ2-7; D is perhaps TRBD2 (5 bases). CDR3 length: 15 amino acids. Germline CDR1 and CDR2: SNHLY and FYNNEI. V was pared by 2 bases and J by 2 bases, with 13 bases between. The CDR3 loop reads CASSEQRGTTYEQYF. DNA for the CDR3: TGTGCCAGCAGTGAACAACGGGGTACCACCTACGAGCAGTACTTC.